The 4 T cell receptor beta chains presented below share a single source sample, sequenced in a study of T cell responses to AZD1222 COVID-19 vaccine. Some clones are missing from TCRdb's copy, which holds only in-frame ones; the method was immunoSEQ multiplex PCR. The top ten hold roughly 10% of the sample, which has approximately 100,000 clones, around 87% seen once. The material sequenced was peripheral blood, taken 28 days after the second AZD1222 dose. These TCRs come from an adult who received the AZD1222 COVID-19 vaccine.

This rearrangement joins TRBV5-1 to TRBJ1-3, with D possibly matching TRBD1 (6 bases). V lost 4 bases to trimming and J lost 0 bases, with 14 bases between them. Germline CDR1 is SGHRS and CDR2 is YFSETQ. The CDR3 is 16 residues long. The CDR3 loop reads CASSIQGEGSGNTIYF. For the CDR3, the DNA is TGCGCCAGCAGCATACAGGGCGAGGGCTCTGGAAACACCATATATTTT.

J is TRBJ2-3 and V is TRBV7-8; 7 bases map to TRBD2. V was clipped by 3 bases and J by 6 bases; unmatched bases: 9. From germline, CDR1 is SGHVS and CDR2 FQNEAQ. This CDR3 has 15 amino acids. CDR3 sequence (DNA): TGTGCCAGCAGCTTCAAGCGGGGACGAAGGGATACGCAGTATTTT. This translates into CASSFKRGRRDTQYF.

The chain combines TRBV7-9 with TRBJ2-3, with 16 bases identical to TRBD2. This CDR3 comprises 19 residues. Germline CDR1 SEHNR, CDR2 FQNEAQ (reference sequence). The ends lost 4 bases at V and 3 bases at J; junction bases unmatched: 10. CDR3 amino acids: CASSSGLAGGPGWTDTQYF. The CDR3 region has the DNA TGTGCCAGCAGCTCGGGACTAGCGGGAGGGCCAGGTTGGACAGATACGCAGTATTTT.

This clone occurred a few times. The rearrangement links TRBV7-9 to TRBJ2-7; possible D gene TRBD1, 6 bases. Trimming left V 2 bases short and J 5 bases short, with 13 bases between. Looked up from germline, CDR1 is SEHNR and CDR2 is FQNEAQ (reference sequence). This CDR3 is built from 14 residues. The CDR3 loop reads CASSLTQGFDEQYF. CDR3 in DNA: TGTGCCAGCAGCTTAACACAGGGTTTCGACGAGCAGTACTTC.